This entry concerns a single TCR beta chain. This entry comes from a study of T cells in tumors and immune-related adverse events. Profiling relied on immunoSEQ multiplex PCR, and the TCRdb table lists in-frame clones only, not all of them. The table includes about 22,000 clones, about nine tenths detected once. The sample was lymph node tissue, taken from a patient treated with anti-PD-1 therapy. The TCR was taken from a female donor with metastatic renal cell carcinoma.

CDR3 sequence (DNA): TGTGCCAGCAGAAAGAGGGGGGGGAACTACGAGCAGTACTTC. It specifies CASRKRGGNYEQYF. The V call is TRBV28, the J call TRBJ2-7; tentative D call: TRBD2 (7 bases). Germline V gene data show CDR1 as MDHEN and CDR2 as SYDVKM. Trimming removed 6 bases at V and 3 bases at J, with 15 bases between. The CDR3 sequence is 14 residues long. The entire variable domain, with the rest obtained from reference TRBV28 and TRBJ2-7, is as follows: DVKVTQSSRYLVKRTGEKVFLECVQDMDHENMFWYRQDPGLGLRLIYFSYDVKMKEKGDIPEGYSVSREKKERFSLILESASTNQTSMYLCASRKRGGNYEQYFGPGTRLTVT.